Presented here are 11 T cell receptor beta chains from one specimen sequenced in a study of Ad26.COV2.S vaccination and SARS-CoV-2 variants. Sequenced by immunoSEQ multiplex PCR; TCRdb stores in-frame clones only, minus some. Of some 390,000 clones listed, around 85% were seen once; the top ten hold 3% to 4.5%. Indicated treatment: some 20 received Ad26.COV2.S at low or high dose, single or two shots; about 5 received placebo; per-sample allocation not given. Day 63 following the first vaccine or placebo injection was when the samples were taken. The material was peripheral blood, obtained in a trial of Ad26.COV2.S vaccine versus placebo. The receptor set was obtained from a person aged 18-60 years who received the Ad26.COV2.S COVID-19 vaccine or a placebo.

The chain combines TRBV6-5 with TRBJ1-4; 10 bases fit TRBD1. CDR1 is MNHEY, CDR2 SVGAGI, per germline. There are 15 residues in the CDR3. Trimming removed 6 bases from V and 5 bases from J; junction bases left unmatched: 6. The chain's CDR3 is CASRTGTGVNEKLFF. CDR3 sequence (DNA): TGTGCCAGCAGGACCGGGACAGGGGTAAATGAAAAACTGTTTTTT.

This clone has a single count. The CDR3 loop is CASSMGPGGELFF. The CDR3 DNA is TGTGCCAGTAGTATGGGCCCGGGCGGGGAGCTGTTTTTT. V and J are TRBV19 and TRBJ2-2; D is uncertain. The germline V gene has CDR1 LNHDA and CDR2 SQIVND (reference sequence). The CDR3 loop spans 13 amino acids. With 3 bases removed from V and 7 bases from J, the gap between germline ends came to 9 bases.

This clone has only one observation. The chain employs TRBV14 and TRBJ1-4, with 7 bases identical to TRBD1. This CDR3 region has 15 residues. The V gene's germline CDR1 is SGHDN and CDR2 FVKESK. The ends lost 2 bases at V and 7 bases at J; junction bases unmatched: 7. The CDR3 DNA follows: TGTGCCAGCAGCCAACTAGGGGGCGGCGGTGAAAAACTGTTTTTT. Translated, it gives CASSQLGGGGEKLFF.

The gene calls are TRBV7-9 and TRBJ1-2; D gene unclear. CDR1 is SEHNR, CDR2 FQNEAQ, per germline (reference sequence). This CDR3 has 15 amino acids. Trimming pared 1 base from V and 5 bases from J, leaving 14 bases between. In DNA form, the CDR3 reads TGTGCCAGCAGCTTAGTGGGCAGTCTAGCTTATGGCTACACCTTC. This translates into CASSLVGSLAYGYTF.

This clone has only a few counts. The chain uses TRBV11-2 and TRBJ2-7, with D perhaps assigned TRBD1 or TRBD2 (5 bases each). The CDR3 runs 14 residues. Looked up from germline, CDR1 is SGHAT and CDR2 is FQNNGV. Trimming took 6 bases from V and 5 from J, leaving 17 bases between them. CDR3 protein: CASRSGAEGHEQYF. CDR3 DNA sequence: TGTGCCAGCAGGTCCGGGGCCGAGGGCCACGAGCAGTACTTC. The complete variable domain, with remaining parts taken from reference TRBV11-2 and TRBJ2-7, reads EAGVAQSPRYKIIEKRQSVAFWCNPISGHATLYWYQQILGQGPKLLIQFQNNGVVDDSQLPKDRFSAERLKGVDSTLKIQPAKLEDSAVYLCASRSGAEGHEQYFGPGTRLTVT.

The chain couples TRBV6-5 to TRBJ1-1; a weak D match, TRBD1 (5 bases). The V gene's germline CDR1 is MNHEY and CDR2 SVGAGI. The V end was cut by 6 bases, the J end by 5 bases, with 13 bases between. The CDR3 extends over 13 amino acids. In DNA form, the CDR3 reads TGTGCCAGCAGCGCTAACCCAGGGACTGAAGCTTTCTTT. Its translation is CASSANPGTEAFF.

This clone was seen only once. The CDR3 sequence: CASSQLTGGFDEAFF. The CDR3 region has the DNA TGCGCCAGCAGCCAGCTGACAGGGGGCTTTGATGAAGCTTTCTTT. The chain carries TRBV4-1 and TRBJ1-1; 10 bases are shared with TRBD1. CDR1 is MGHRA, CDR2 YSYEKL, per germline. V was pared by 3 bases and J by 7 bases, with 8 bases of the junction left unmatched. The CDR3 covers 15 residues.

The gene calls are TRBV10-3 and TRBJ2-7; 9 positions match TRBD1. CDR1 and CDR2 from the germline V gene are ENHRY and SYGVKD. This CDR3 contains 17 residues. Trimming took 0 bases from V and 5 from J; bases not matched to a gene: 11. DNA for the CDR3: TGTGCCATCAGTGAGTCGATGTTGGGACAGGGTTATAACGAGCAGTACTTC. It specifies CAISESMLGQGYNEQYF.

The rearrangement uses TRBV7-9 and TRBJ2-3; no clear D. V was cut by 6 bases and J by 1 base, with 8 bases left in between. The CDR3 loop spans 13 amino acids. The germline V gene encodes CDR1 SEHNR and CDR2 FQNEAQ (reference sequence). CDR3 protein: CASRATGTDTQYF. CDR3 bases: TGTGCCAGCAGAGCAACTGGCACAGATACGCAGTATTTT.

The chain couples TRBV10-2 to TRBJ1-2; TRBD1 is a possible D gene (6 bases). Germline values: CDR1 WSHSY, CDR2 SAAADI. Trimming left V 6 bases short and J 7 bases short, with 9 bases between. The CDR3 totals 11 residues. The chain's CDR3 is CASRGQSGYTF. The CDR3 DNA is TGCGCCAGCAGGGGACAAAGTGGCTACACCTTC.

This chain joins TRBV30 and TRBJ1-3; no clear D gene. This CDR3 is built from 12 residues. CDR1 is GTSNPN, CDR2 SVGIG, per germline (reference sequence). The V gene lost 0 bases and the J gene lost 4 bases, with 4 bases spanning the gap. The CDR3 region has the DNA TGTGCCTGGAGTGTATTGGGAAACACCATATATTTT. Translating gives CAWSVLGNTIYF.